Each of the 14 T cell receptor beta chains below was sequenced from the same sample in a study of cytomegalovirus exposure and HLA in healthy donors. PCR employed 60 Vbeta and 13 Jbeta primers. Method: immunoSEQ multiplex PCR; TCRdb's copy keeps in-frame clones and lacks some. The sample includes around 60,000 clones, approximately 72% seen only once; the top ten take 51%. Material for sequencing was PBMCs. All receptors derive from a man between 45 and 60 years old in good health and CMV-seropositive.

This clone showed up just once. The chain is built from TRBV5-4 and TRBJ2-4; 11 nucleotides line up with TRBD1. Germline CDR1 and CDR2: SGHNT and YYREEE (reference sequence). This CDR3 is 17 amino acids long. J was trimmed by 3 bases and V by 4 bases; bases with no gene match: 9. CDR3 bases: TGTGCCAGCAGCATCCGGACAGGGGGCTTAGTCAAAAACATTCAGTACTTC. This codes for CASSIRTGGLVKNIQYF.

This clone is a singleton in its sample. The chain has TRBV11-2 and TRBJ2-7; 15 bases are shared with TRBD2. CDR1 is SGHAT and CDR2 is FQNNGV in the germline V gene. The CDR3 is 16 amino acids. V lost 6 bases and J lost 2; bases outside the gene matches: 5. CDR3: CASRSGLAGGPYEQYF. The CDR3 nucleotides read TGTGCCAGCAGGTCGGGACTAGCGGGGGGCCCCTACGAGCAGTACTTC.

This rearrangement joins TRBV2 to TRBJ2-7; 9 bases agree with TRBD1. CDR3 size: 14 residues. CDR1 SNHLY and CDR2 FYNNEI come from the germline V gene. The junction had 7 bases not matched to a gene; V was cut back by 10 bases and J by 0 bases. This CDR3 reads CATRDRVTSYEQYF. The CDR3 bases are TGTGCCACTAGGGACAGGGTTACCTCCTACGAGCAGTACTTC.

This chain uses TRBV5-5 with TRBJ1-5, with 8 nucleotides matching TRBD1. The V and J ends lost 1 base and 0 bases, in that order; junction bases with no gene match: 3. The CDR3 spans 16 residues. From germline, CDR1 is SGHKS and CDR2 YYEKEE (reference sequence). The CDR3 region has the DNA TGTGCCAGCAGCTTGTTTCAGGGGGCTAGCAATCAGCCCCAGCATTTT. Protein product: CASSLFQGASNQPQHF.

This clone was observed a single time. V is TRBV6-5 and J is TRBJ2-3; 7 nucleotides agree with TRBD2. Germline CDR1 reads MNHEY; CDR2 reads SVGAGI. The CDR3 covers 13 residues. After removal of 5 bases from V and 4 bases from J, the junction contained 3 bases not matched to a gene. The CDR3 protein is CASSPRGADTQYF. The CDR3 DNA follows: TGTGCCAGCAGTCCTCGGGGGGCAGATACGCAGTATTTT.

For this clone: The junction and the germline gene differ at one end; a read error may be behind it. J is TRBJ1-2 and V is TRBV30; D is ambiguous. Germline lookup yields CDR1 GTSNPN and CDR2 SVGIG (reference sequence). The CDR3 has 12 amino acids. The CDR3 here is CAWASFTGGYIF. CDR3 nucleotide sequence: TGTGCCTGGGCGTCTTTTACGGGTGGCTACATCTTC.

This clone was found a few times. The genes are TRBV6-1 and TRBJ1-1; D ambiguous. The CDR3 has 13 residues. Germline loops: CDR1 MNHNS, CDR2 SASEGT. V was trimmed by 3 bases and J by 1 base, leaving 6 bases between them. Here the CDR3 reads CASSDTANTEAFF. The CDR3 DNA follows: TGTGCCAGCAGTGACACAGCGAACACTGAAGCTTTCTTT.

V is TRBV5-1 and J is TRBJ1-1, with a weak D call TRBD1 (5 bases). CDR1 and CDR2 (germline): SGHRS, YFSETQ. Trimming stripped 0 bases from V and 4 bases from J, with 10 bases between. CDR3 size: 14 residues. CDR3 sequence (DNA): TGCGCCAGCAGCTTGGGGGGCAGTAGCACTGAAGCTTTCTTT. This gives the protein CASSLGGSSTEAFF. Looking up the rest from reference TRBV5-1 and TRBJ1-1 gives the full variable domain: KAGVTQTPRYLIKTRGQQVTLSCSPISGHRSVSWYQQTPGQGLQFLFEYFSETQRNKGNFPGRFSGRQFSNSRSEMNVSTLELGDSALYLCASSLGGSSTEAFFGQGTRLTVV.

This clone was detected only a few times. CDR3 region: CASSATGYEQFF. The CDR3 DNA reads as TGTGCCAGCAGCGCCACGGGGTATGAGCAGTTCTTC. The chain carries TRBV7-6 and TRBJ2-1, with D perhaps matching TRBD2 (5 bases). In germline, CDR1 is SGHVS, CDR2 FNYEAQ. The CDR3 contains 12 residues. The germline V and J ends were trimmed by 5 bases and 8 bases, with 10 bases remaining between them.

The CDR3 DNA is TGCGCCAGCAGCTCCTCGGGGTCTGCCTACGAGCAGTACTTC. Its protein is CASSSSGSAYEQYF. The rearrangement uses TRBV5-1 and TRBJ2-7, with a tentative D call TRBD2 (5 bases). CDR3 length equals 14 residues. Germline CDR1 SGHRS, CDR2 YFSETQ. V lost 3 bases and J 2 bases, leaving 12 bases between the germline ends.

The chain employs TRBV10-1 and TRBJ1-3; D is unresolved. V was pared by 3 bases and J by 0 bases, with 9 bases between. CDR1 is WNHNN, CDR2 SYGVQD, per germline (reference sequence). This CDR3 is 15 amino acids long. Here the CDR3 reads CASSESHNSGNTIYF. CDR3 bases: TGCGCCAGCAGTGAATCGCACAACTCTGGAAACACCATATATTTT.

This chain uses TRBV4-3 with TRBJ1-6; 7 bases fit TRBD1. The germline V gene encodes CDR1 LGHNA and CDR2 YSLEER. This CDR3 is 15 amino acids long. The trim removed 6 bases at V and 3 bases at J, leaving 5 bases unmatched. CDR3 DNA sequence: TGCGCCAGCAGACTTAACAGGGGCTATAATTCACCCCTCCACTTT. Residues: CASRLNRGYNSPLHF.

In DNA, the CDR3 is TGTGCCTGGGCACTCCTAACCAACACTGAAGCTTTCTTT. Translation: CAWALLTNTEAFF. The genes are TRBV30 and TRBJ1-1; no clear D gene. CDR1 and CDR2 from the germline V gene are GTSNPN and SVGIG (reference sequence). V shed 5 bases and J shed 2 bases, with 12 bases lying between them. CDR3 length: 13 residues. Looking up the rest from reference TRBV30 and TRBJ1-1 gives the full variable domain: SQTIHQWPATLVQPVGSPLSLECTVEGTSNPNLYWYRQAAGRGLQLLFYSVGIGQISSEVPQNLSASRPQDRQFILSSKKLLLSDSGFYLCAWALLTNTEAFFGQGTRLTVV.

This clone has more than one count but fewer than ten. The chain combines TRBV5-4 with TRBJ2-6, with a possible D match to TRBD2 (5 bases). This CDR3 contains 14 residues. The germline V gene encodes CDR1 SGHNT and CDR2 YYREEE (reference sequence). Trimming removed 4 bases at V and 0 bases at J, with 5 bases between. For the CDR3, the DNA is TGTGCCAGCAGCCGGGACTCTGGGGCCAACGTCCTGACTTTC. It encodes CASSRDSGANVLTF.